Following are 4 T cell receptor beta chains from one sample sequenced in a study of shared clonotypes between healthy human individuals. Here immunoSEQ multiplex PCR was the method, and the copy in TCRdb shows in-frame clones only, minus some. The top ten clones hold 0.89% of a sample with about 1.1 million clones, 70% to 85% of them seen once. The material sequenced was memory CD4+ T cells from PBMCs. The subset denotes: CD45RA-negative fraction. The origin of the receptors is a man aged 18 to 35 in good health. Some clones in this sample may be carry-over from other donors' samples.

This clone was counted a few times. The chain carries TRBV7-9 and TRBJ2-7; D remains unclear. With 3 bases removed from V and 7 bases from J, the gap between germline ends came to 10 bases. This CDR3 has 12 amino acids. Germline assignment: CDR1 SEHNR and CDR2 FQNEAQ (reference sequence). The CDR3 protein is CASSFQLGEQYF. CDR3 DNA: TGTGCCAGCAGCTTTCAATTGGGGGAGCAGTACTTC.

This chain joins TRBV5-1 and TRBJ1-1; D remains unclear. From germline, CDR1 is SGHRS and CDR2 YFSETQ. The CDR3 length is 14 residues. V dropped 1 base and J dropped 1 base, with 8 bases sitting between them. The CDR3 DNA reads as TGCGCCAGCAGCTTGAGTGTCTCGAACACTGAAGCTTTCTTT. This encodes CASSLSVSNTEAFF.

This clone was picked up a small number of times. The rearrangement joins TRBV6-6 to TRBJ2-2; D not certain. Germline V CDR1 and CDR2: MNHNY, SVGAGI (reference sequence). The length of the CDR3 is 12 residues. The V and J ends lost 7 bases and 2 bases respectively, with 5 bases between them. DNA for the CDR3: TGTGCCAGCAACAGAAACACCGGGGAGCTGTTTTTT. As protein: CASNRNTGELFF.

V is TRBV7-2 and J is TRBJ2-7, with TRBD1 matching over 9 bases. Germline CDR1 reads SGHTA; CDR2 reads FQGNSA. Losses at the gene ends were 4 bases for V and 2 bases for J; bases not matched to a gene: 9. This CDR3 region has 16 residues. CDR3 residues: CASSSSGQGIPYEQYF. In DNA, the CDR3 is TGTGCCAGCAGCTCATCCGGACAGGGGATACCCTACGAGCAGTACTTC.